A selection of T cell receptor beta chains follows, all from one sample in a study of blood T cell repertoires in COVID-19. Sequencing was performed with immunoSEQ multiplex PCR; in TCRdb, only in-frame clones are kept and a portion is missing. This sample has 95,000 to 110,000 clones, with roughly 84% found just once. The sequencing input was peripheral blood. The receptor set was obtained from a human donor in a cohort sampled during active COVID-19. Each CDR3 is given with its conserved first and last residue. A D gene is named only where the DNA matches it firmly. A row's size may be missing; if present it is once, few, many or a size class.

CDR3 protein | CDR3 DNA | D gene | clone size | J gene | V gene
CASSLDRGPYNEQFF | TGTGCCAGCAGCCTCGACAGGGGCCCCTACAATGAGCAGTTCTTC | TRBD1 | once | TRBJ2-1 | TRBV11-3
CATSRGAGQGVRASNQPQHF | TGTGCCACCAGCAGAGGGGCGGGACAGGGAGTACGGGCGAGCAATCAGCCCCAGCATTTT | TRBD1 | . | TRBJ1-5 | TRBV15
CASSFYGSNEKLFF | TGTGCCAGCAGTTTCTACGGTTCTAATGAAAAACTGTTTTTT | . | . | TRBJ1-4 | TRBV27
CASSVVPSDEQFF | TGTGCCAGCAGCGTAGTCCCCTCAGATGAGCAGTTCTTC | . | . | TRBJ2-1 | TRBV9
CASSLVYGSNQPQHF | TGTGCCAGCAGCTTAGTGTACGGGAGCAATCAGCCCCAGCATTTT | . | . | TRBJ1-5 | TRBV7-2
CASRKDMNTEAFF | TGTGCCAGCAGGAAGGACATGAACACTGAAGCTTTCTTT | . | . | TRBJ1-1 | TRBV12-3/TRBV12-4
CASSFQGGPNEKLFF | TGTGCCAGCAGTTTTCAGGGGGGCCCTAATGAAAAACTGTTTTTT | TRBD1 | medium-sized | TRBJ1-4 | TRBV28
CASSLELQETQYF | TGTGCCAGCAGCTTGGAGCTACAAGAGACCCAGTACTTC | . | . | TRBJ2-5 | TRBV5-6
CASSSGFASNEKLFF | TGTGCCAGCAGCTCGGGGTTCGCTTCTAATGAAAAACTGTTTTTT | . | . | TRBJ1-4 | TRBV5-4
CASRGQGGNTEAFF | TGTGCCAGCAGGGGACAGGGGGGAAACACTGAAGCTTTCTTT | TRBD1 | . | TRBJ1-1 | TRBV27
CASSQDGQIYGYTF | TGTGCCAGTAGCCAAGACGGACAGATATATGGCTACACCTTC | . | . | TRBJ1-2 | TRBV19
CASTHRDRNSNQPQHF | TGTGCCAGCACCCACAGGGACAGGAATAGCAATCAGCCCCAGCATTTT | TRBD1 | . | TRBJ1-5 | TRBV28
CASSSPGGEFYSPLHF | TGTGCCAGCAGTTCCCCGGGGGGGGAATTCTATTCACCCCTCCACTTT | . | . | TRBJ1-6 | TRBV28
CASSLLGTGGSGYTF | TGTGCCAGCAGCTTATTAGGGACAGGGGGATCTGGCTACACCTTC | TRBD1 | . | TRBJ1-2 | TRBV7-3
CASSGTGGANTGELFF | TGTGCCAGCAGCGGAACAGGGGGCGCCAACACCGGGGAGCTGTTTTTT | TRBD1 | . | TRBJ2-2 | TRBV9
CASSLQGDNTEAFF | TGTGCCAGTAGCCTCCAGGGGGACAACACTGAAGCTTTCTTT | TRBD1 | . | TRBJ1-1 | TRBV19
CASSLSAGGGETQYF | TGTGCCAGCAGCCTCTCGGCGGGGGGAGGAGAGACCCAGTACTTC | TRBD2 | once | TRBJ2-5 | TRBV5-4
CAISVERGQETQYF | TGTGCCATCAGTGTTGAACGGGGACAAGAGACCCAGTACTTC | . | . | TRBJ2-5 | TRBV10-3
CAIRGTGGETQYF | TGTGCCATCAGGGGGACAGGGGGAGAGACCCAGTACTTC | TRBD1 | . | TRBJ2-5 | TRBV10-3
CASSQSQGIVTDTQYF | TGTGCCAGCAGTCAATCACAGGGTATAGTCACAGATACGCAGTATTTT | . | . | TRBJ2-3 | TRBV7-9
CASSQDVGAWNEQFF | TGTGCCAGCAGCCAAGATGTGGGGGCGTGGAATGAGCAGTTCTTC | . | . | TRBJ2-1 | TRBV3-1/TRBV3-2
CASRSGLYEQYF | TGTGCCAGCAGGTCGGGACTTTACGAGCAGTACTTC | . | . | TRBJ2-7 | TRBV6-6
CASSPADGSTGNTIYF | TGTGCCAGCAGTCCAGCGGACGGAAGCACTGGAAACACCATATATTTT | . | . | TRBJ1-3 | TRBV28
CASRTGSNEKLFF | TGTGCCAGCAGGACAGGGTCTAATGAAAAACTGTTTTTT | TRBD1 | . | TRBJ1-4 | TRBV6-5
CASSHHPTSGGNIEQFF | TGCGCCAGCAGCCATCATCCGACTAGCGGGGGAAACATTGAGCAGTTCTTC | TRBD2 | once | TRBJ2-1 | TRBV4-1
CASSLELGGTQYF | TGCGCCAGCAGCTTGGAGTTGGGGGGGACGCAGTATTTT | TRBD2 | . | TRBJ2-3 | TRBV5-1
CSVDRGGEQFF | TGCAGCGTTGACAGAGGGGGTGAGCAGTTCTTC | . | . | TRBJ2-1 | TRBV29-1
CASSARGGDTIYF | TGTGCCAGCAGCGCCCGCGGGGGGGACACCATATATTTT | . | many | TRBJ1-3 | TRBV9
CASSDRDRGGGYTF | TGTGCCAGCAGTGACCGGGACAGGGGTGGTGGCTACACCTTC | TRBD1 | once | TRBJ1-2 | TRBV2
CASSQGLGGTDEQFF | TGCGCCAGCAGCCAAGGCCTAGGCGGGACGGATGAGCAGTTCTTC | . | few | TRBJ2-1 | TRBV4-1
CASSIGRTDAAFF | TGTGCCAGTAGTATAGGCAGGACTGACGCAGCTTTCTTT | . | . | TRBJ1-1 | TRBV19
CASSMGQGYEDEQYF | TGTGCCAGTAGTATGGGACAGGGGTATGAAGACGAGCAGTACTTC | TRBD1 | . | TRBJ2-7 | TRBV19
CASSAGTGPEKLFF | TGTGCCAGCAGTGCCGGGACAGGACCAGAAAAACTGTTTTTT | TRBD1 | . | TRBJ1-4 | TRBV28
CADGVEARYNEQFF | TGCGCCGACGGCGTGGAGGCCCGCTACAATGAGCAGTTCTTC | . | . | TRBJ2-1 | TRBV5-1
CASSLTGSTEAFF | TGTGCCAGCAGCTTAACGGGGTCCACTGAAGCTTTCTTT | . | . | TRBJ1-1 | TRBV7-9
CASSLGLAGLRQETQYF | TGTGCCAGCAGCTTGGGACTAGCGGGGCTTCGCCAAGAGACCCAGTACTTC | TRBD2 | . | TRBJ2-5 | TRBV5-4
CASSLRAPGSQFF | TGTGCCAGCAGCTTAAGGGCCCCAGGGTCGCAGTTCTTC | . | . | TRBJ2-1 | TRBV7-9
CASSLSVAGLDNEQFF | TGCGCCAGCAGCTTGAGTGTAGCGGGACTAGACAATGAGCAGTTCTTC | TRBD2 | once | TRBJ2-1 | TRBV5-1
CASSFATGNTQYF | TGTGCCAGCAGCTTCGCTACGGGGAATACGCAGTATTTT | . | . | TRBJ2-3 | TRBV7-9
CASSQVNSGRVNEQFF | TGTGCCAGCAGCCAAGTTAATAGCGGGAGAGTAAATGAGCAGTTCTTC | TRBD2 | once | TRBJ2-1 | TRBV3-1/TRBV3-2
CASSSGFGETQYF | TGTGCCAGCAGTTCAGGGTTTGGGGAGACCCAGTACTTC | . | . | TRBJ2-5 | TRBV6-5
CASSLAGDNYYEQYF | TGTGCCAGCAGCTTAGCCGGGGACAACTACTACGAGCAGTACTTC | . | few | TRBJ2-7 | TRBV7-2
CASSNLQGRGQPQHF | TGTGCCAGTAGTAATTTGCAGGGGAGGGGACAGCCCCAGCATTTT | . | . | TRBJ1-5 | TRBV19
CASSSTVNEQFF | TGCGCCAGCAGCTCAACAGTCAATGAGCAGTTCTTC | . | . | TRBJ2-1 | TRBV5-1
CASSPLGLGVGTQYF | TGTGCCAGCAGTCCTTTAGGACTAGGTGTAGGAACGCAGTATTTT | TRBD2 | . | TRBJ2-3 | TRBV27
CASSDSSGSGANVLTF | TGTGCCAGCAGTGACTCTAGCGGCTCTGGGGCCAACGTCCTGACTTTC | . | . | TRBJ2-6 | TRBV6-4
CASSLRSGTTIMNTEAFF | TGTGCCAGCAGCTTACGATCAGGGACTACAATAATGAACACTGAAGCTTTCTTT | . | . | TRBJ1-1 | TRBV7-9
CASSQTAYEQYF | TGTGCCAGCAGTCAGACAGCCTACGAGCAGTACTTC | . | once | TRBJ2-7 | TRBV2
CASSPHGVMNTEAFF | TGTGCCAGCAGCCCTCACGGGGTTATGAACACTGAAGCTTTCTTT | . | . | TRBJ1-1 | TRBV3-1/TRBV3-2
CASSLFAGVATGELFF | TGTGCCAGCAGCTTATTTGCAGGGGTGGCCACCGGGGAGCTGTTTTTT | . | . | TRBJ2-2 | TRBV11-2
CASSARLAGVLRDNEQFF | TGCGCCAGCAGCGCCAGACTAGCGGGAGTCCTGCGCGACAATGAGCAGTTCTTC | TRBD2 | . | TRBJ2-1 | TRBV5-1
CASSKDLPAGQRETQYF | TGTGCCAGCAGCAAAGACCTCCCGGCGGGGCAGAGGGAGACCCAGTACTTC | . | . | TRBJ2-5 | TRBV21-1
CASSLNPATSGGHNEQFF | TGTGCCAGCAGCTTAAATCCCGCGACTAGCGGGGGCCACAATGAGCAGTTCTTC | TRBD2 | once | TRBJ2-1 | TRBV7-3
CATSRANTHYEQYF | TGTGCCACCAGCAGAGCCAACACGCACTACGAGCAGTACTTC | . | . | TRBJ2-7 | TRBV15
CAIGTGNFYYGYTF | TGTGCCATCGGGACAGGGAATTTTTACTATGGCTACACCTTC | TRBD1 | . | TRBJ1-2 | TRBV28
CASSFRGSPSYNEQFF | TGTGCCAGCAGCTTCCGGGGGTCCCCTTCCTACAATGAGCAGTTCTTC | . | . | TRBJ2-1 | TRBV7-2